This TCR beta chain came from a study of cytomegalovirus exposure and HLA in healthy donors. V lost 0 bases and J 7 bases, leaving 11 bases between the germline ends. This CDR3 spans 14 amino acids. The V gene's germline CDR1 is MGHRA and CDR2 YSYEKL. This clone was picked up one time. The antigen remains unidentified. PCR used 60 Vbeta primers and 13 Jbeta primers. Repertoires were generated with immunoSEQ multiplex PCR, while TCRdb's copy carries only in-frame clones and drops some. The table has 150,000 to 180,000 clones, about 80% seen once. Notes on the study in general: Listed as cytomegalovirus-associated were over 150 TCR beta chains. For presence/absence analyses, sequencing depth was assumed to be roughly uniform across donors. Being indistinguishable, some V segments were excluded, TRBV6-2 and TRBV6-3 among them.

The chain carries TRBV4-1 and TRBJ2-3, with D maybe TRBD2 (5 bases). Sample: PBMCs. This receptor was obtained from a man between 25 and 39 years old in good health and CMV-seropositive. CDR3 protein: CASSQDETGYTQYF. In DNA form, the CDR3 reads TGCGCCAGCAGCCAAGATGAGACGGGGTATACGCAGTATTTT.